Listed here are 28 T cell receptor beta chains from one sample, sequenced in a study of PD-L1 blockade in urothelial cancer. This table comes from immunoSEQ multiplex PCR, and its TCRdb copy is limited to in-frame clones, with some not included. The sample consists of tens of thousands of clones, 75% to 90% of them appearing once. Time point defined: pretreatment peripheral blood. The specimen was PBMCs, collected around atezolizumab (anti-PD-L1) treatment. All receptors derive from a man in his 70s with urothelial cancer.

DNA of the CDR3: TGTGCCAGCAGCTTGAGCGGGGCCTACAATGAGCAGTTCTTC. Protein: CASSLSGAYNEQFF. This chain uses TRBV11-2 with TRBJ2-1; 7 bases agree with TRBD2. The CDR3 is made up of 14 amino acids. Trimming removed 3 bases from V and 2 bases from J; junction bases left unmatched: 1. Germline CDR1 and CDR2: SGHAT and FQNNGV. The full variable domain, rest sourced from reference TRBV11-2 and TRBJ2-1, is EAGVAQSPRYKIIEKRQSVAFWCNPISGHATLYWYQQILGQGPKLLIQFQNNGVVDDSQLPKDRFSAERLKGVDSTLKIQPAKLEDSAVYLCASSLSGAYNEQFFGPGTRLTVL.

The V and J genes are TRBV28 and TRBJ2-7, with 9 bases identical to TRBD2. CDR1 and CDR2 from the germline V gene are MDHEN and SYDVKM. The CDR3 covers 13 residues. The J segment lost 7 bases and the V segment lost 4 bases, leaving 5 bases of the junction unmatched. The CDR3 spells CASSSSGRREQYF. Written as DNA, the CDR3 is TGTGCCAGCAGTTCAAGCGGGAGGAGGGAGCAGTACTTC.

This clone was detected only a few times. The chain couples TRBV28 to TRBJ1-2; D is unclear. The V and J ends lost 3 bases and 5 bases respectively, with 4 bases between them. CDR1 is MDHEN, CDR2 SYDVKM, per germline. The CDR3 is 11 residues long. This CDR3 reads CASSFIYGYTF. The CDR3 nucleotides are TGTGCCAGCAGTTTCATTTATGGCTACACCTTC.

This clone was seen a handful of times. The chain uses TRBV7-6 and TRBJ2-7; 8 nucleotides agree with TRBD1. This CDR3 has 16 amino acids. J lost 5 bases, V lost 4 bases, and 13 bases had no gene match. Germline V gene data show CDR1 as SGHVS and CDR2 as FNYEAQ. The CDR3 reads CASSSPFRTGNNEQYF. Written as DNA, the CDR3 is TGTGCCAGCAGCTCACCTTTCAGGACAGGGAACAACGAGCAGTACTTC.

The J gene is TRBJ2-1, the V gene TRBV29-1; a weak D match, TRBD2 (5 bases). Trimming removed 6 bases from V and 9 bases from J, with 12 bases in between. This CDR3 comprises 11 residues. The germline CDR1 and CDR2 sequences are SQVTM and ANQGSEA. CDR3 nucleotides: TGCAGCGTCGCCACTAGGTTTGAGCAGTTCTTC. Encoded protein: CSVATRFEQFF.

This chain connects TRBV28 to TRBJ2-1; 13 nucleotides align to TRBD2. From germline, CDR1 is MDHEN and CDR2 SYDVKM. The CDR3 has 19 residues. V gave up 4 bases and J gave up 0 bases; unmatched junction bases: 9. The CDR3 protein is CASSSGLAGVTGSYNEQFF. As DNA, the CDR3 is TGTGCCAGCAGTTCAGGACTAGCGGGAGTCACGGGCTCCTACAATGAGCAGTTCTTC.

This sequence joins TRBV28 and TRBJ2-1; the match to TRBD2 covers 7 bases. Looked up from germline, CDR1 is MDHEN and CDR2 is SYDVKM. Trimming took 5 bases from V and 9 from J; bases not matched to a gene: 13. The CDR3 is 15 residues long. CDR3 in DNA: TGTGCCAGCAGTCGGGCACCCGGGACTAACATTGAGCAGTTCTTC. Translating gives CASSRAPGTNIEQFF.

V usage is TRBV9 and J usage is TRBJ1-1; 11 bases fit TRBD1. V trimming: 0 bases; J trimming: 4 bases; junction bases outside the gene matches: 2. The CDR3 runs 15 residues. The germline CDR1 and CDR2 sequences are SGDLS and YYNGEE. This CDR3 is CASSVDGTGGTEAFF. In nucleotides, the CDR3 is TGTGCCAGCAGCGTAGACGGGACAGGGGGCACTGAAGCTTTCTTT.

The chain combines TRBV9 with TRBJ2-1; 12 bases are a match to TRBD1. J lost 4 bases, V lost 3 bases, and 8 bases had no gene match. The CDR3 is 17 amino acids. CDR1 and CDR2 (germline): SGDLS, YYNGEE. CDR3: CASSDPGQGAAYNEQFF. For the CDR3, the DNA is TGTGCCAGCAGCGACCCGGGACAGGGGGCGGCATACAATGAGCAGTTCTTC.

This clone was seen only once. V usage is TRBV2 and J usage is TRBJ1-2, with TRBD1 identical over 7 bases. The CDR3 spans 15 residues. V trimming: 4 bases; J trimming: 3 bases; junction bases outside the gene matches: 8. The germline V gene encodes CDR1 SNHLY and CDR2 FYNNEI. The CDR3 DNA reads TGTGCCAGCAGTGTGTTGACCACAGGGGACTATGGCTACACCTTC. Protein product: CASSVLTTGDYGYTF.

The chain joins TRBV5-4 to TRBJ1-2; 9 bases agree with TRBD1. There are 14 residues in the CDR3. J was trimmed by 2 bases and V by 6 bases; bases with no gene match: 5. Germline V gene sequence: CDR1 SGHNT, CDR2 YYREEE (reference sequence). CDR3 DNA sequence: TGTGCCAGCACCGGGACAGGGAGGAACTATGGCTACACCTTC. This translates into CASTGTGRNYGYTF.

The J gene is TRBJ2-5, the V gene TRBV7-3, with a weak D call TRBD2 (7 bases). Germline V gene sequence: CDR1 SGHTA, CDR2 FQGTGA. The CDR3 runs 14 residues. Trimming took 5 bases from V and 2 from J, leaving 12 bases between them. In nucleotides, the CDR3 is TGTGCCAGCAGCCGTGGGGGGGCGCAAGAGACCCAGTACTTC. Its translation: CASSRGGAQETQYF.

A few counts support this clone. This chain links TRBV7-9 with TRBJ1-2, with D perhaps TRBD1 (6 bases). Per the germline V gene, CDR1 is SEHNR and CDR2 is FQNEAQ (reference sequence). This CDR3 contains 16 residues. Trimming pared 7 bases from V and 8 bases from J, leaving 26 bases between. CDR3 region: CASTQSSGRGKEGYTF. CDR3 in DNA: TGTGCCAGCACCCAGAGTTCTGGCAGGGGCAAAGAAGGCTACACCTTC. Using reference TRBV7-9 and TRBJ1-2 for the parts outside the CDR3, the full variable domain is DTGVSQNPRHKITKRGQNVTFRCDPISEHNRLYWYRQTLGQGPEFLTYFQNEAQLEKSRLLSDRFSAERPKGSFSTLEIQRTEQGDSAMYLCASTQSSGRGKEGYTFGSGTRLTVV.

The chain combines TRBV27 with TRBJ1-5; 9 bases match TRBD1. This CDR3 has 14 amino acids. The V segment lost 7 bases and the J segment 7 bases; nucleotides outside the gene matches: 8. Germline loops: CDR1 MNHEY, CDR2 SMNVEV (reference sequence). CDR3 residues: CASKPGQGNQPQHF. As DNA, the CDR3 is TGTGCCAGCAAACCGGGACAGGGTAACCAGCCCCAGCATTTT.

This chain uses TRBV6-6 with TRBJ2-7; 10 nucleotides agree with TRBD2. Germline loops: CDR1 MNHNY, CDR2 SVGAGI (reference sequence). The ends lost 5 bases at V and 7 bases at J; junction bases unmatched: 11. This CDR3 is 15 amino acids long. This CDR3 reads CASSTRLAGLEEQYF. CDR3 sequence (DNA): TGTGCCAGCAGTACCCGACTAGCGGGTCTTGAGGAGCAGTACTTC.

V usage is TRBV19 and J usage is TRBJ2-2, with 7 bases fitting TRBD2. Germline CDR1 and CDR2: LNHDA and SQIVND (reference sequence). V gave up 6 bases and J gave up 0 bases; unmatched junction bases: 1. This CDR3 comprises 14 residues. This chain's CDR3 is CASRGTTNTGELFF. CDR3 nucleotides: TGTGCCAGTAGAGGGACTACGAACACCGGGGAGCTGTTTTTT.

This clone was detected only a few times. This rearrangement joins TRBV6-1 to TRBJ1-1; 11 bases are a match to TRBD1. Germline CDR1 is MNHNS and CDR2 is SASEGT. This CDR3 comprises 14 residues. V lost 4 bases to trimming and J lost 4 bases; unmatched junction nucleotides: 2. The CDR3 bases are TGTGCCAGCAGTGTCGGGACAGGGGGCACTGAAGCTTTCTTT. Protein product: CASSVGTGGTEAFF.

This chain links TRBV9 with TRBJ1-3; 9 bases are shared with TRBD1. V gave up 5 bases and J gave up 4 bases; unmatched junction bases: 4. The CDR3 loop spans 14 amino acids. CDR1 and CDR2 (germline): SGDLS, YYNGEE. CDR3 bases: TGTGCCAGCAGTGTAACAGGGGGCGGAAACACCATATATTTT. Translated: CASSVTGGGNTIYF.

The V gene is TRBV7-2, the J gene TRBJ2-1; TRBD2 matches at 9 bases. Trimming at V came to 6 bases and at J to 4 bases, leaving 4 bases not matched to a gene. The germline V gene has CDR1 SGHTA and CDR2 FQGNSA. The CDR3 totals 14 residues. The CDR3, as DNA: TGTGCCAGCAGTAGACTAGCGGTGTACAATGAGCAGTTCTTC. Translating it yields CASSRLAVYNEQFF.

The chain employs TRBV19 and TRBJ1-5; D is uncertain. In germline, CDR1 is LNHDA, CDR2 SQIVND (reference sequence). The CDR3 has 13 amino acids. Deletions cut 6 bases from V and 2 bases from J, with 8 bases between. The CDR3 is CASRGTGNQPQHF. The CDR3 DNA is TGTGCCAGTAGGGGCACGGGCAATCAGCCCCAGCATTTT. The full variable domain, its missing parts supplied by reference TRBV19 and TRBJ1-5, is DGGITQSPKYLFRKEGQNVTLSCEQNLNHDAMYWYRQDPGQGLRLIYYSQIVNDFQKGDIAEGYSVSREKKESFPLTVTSAQKNPTAFYLCASRGTGNQPQHFGDGTRLSIL.

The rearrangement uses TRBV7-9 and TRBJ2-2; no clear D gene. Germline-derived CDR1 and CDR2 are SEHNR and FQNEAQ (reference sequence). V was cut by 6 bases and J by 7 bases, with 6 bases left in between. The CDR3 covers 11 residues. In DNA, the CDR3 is TGTGCCAGCAGGGCTCTCGGGGAGCTGTTTTTT. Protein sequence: CASRALGELFF.

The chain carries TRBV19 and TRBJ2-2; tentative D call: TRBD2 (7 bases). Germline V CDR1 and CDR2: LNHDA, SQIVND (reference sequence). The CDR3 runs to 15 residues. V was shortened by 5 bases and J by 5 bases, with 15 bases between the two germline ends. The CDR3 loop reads CASSSRGAGTGELFF. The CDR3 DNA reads TGTGCCAGTAGTTCCCGGGGGGCAGGGACCGGGGAGCTGTTTTTT.

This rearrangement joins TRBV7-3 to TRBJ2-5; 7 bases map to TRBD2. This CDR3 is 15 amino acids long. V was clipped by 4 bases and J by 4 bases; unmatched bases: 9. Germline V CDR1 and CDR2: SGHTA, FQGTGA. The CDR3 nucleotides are TGTGCCAGCAGCTCAGTCGGCGGGAGTGGAGAGACCCAGTACTTC. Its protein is CASSSVGGSGETQYF.

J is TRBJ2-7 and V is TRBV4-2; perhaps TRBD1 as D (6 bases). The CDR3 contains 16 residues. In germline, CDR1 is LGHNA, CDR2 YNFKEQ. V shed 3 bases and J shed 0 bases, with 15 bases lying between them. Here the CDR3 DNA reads TGTGCCAGCAGCCAGGGAAAAACGACAGGCTCCTACGAGCAGTACTTC. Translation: CASSQGKTTGSYEQYF.

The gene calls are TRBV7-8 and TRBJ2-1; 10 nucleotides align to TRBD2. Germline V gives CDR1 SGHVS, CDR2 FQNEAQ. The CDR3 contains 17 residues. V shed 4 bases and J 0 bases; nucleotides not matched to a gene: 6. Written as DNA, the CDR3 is TGTGCCAGCAGCTGGGGGACTAGCGCAAGCTCCTACAATGAGCAGTTCTTC. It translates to CASSWGTSASSYNEQFF.

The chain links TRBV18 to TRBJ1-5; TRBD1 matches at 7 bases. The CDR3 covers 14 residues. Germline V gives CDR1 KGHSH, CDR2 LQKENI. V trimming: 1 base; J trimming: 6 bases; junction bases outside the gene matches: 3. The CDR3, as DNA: TGTGCCAGCTCACCACGACAGGGTGGTCAGCCCCAGCATTTT. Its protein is CASSPRQGGQPQHF.

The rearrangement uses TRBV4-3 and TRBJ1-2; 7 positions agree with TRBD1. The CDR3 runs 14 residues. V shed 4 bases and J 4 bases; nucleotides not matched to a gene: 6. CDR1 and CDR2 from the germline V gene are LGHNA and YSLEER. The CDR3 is CASSRLGQSYGYTF. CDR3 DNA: TGCGCCAGCAGCCGCCTGGGACAGTCCTATGGCTACACCTTC.

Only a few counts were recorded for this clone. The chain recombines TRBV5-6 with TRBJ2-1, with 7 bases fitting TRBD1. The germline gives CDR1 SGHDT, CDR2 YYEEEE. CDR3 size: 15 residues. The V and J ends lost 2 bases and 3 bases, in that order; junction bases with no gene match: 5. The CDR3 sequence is CASSLLGTDYNEQFF. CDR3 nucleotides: TGTGCCAGCAGCTTACTCGGGACAGACTACAATGAGCAGTTCTTC.